These 2 T cell receptor beta chains originate from one sample sequenced in a study of cytomegalovirus exposure and HLA in healthy donors. The PCR employed 60 Vbeta primers together with 13 Jbeta primers. Produced via immunoSEQ multiplex PCR; TCRdb's table is partial and in-frame only. In total, the table holds 90,000 to 150,000 clones. Material for sequencing was PBMCs. The receptors stem from a man younger than 35 in good health and CMV-seronegative.

CDR3 residues: CASSLGQMNTEAFF. CDR3 DNA sequence: TGTGCCAGCAGCTTGGGACAGATGAACACTGAAGCTTTCTTT. This chain uses TRBV7-6 with TRBJ1-1; 7 bases fit TRBD1. J was trimmed by 0 bases and V by 3 bases; bases with no gene match: 1. This CDR3 spans 14 amino acids. Germline V gives CDR1 SGHVS, CDR2 FNYEAQ.

V gene TRBV4-1 combines with J gene TRBJ2-5, with D perhaps matching TRBD1 (6 bases). Germline V CDR1 and CDR2: MGHRA, YSYEKL. V was shortened by 1 base and J by 5 bases, with 11 bases between the two germline ends. The CDR3 spans 14 residues. CDR3 amino acids: CASSQVAGVETQYF. The CDR3 nucleotides are TGCGCCAGCAGCCAAGTAGCAGGGGTGGAGACCCAGTACTTC.